The present T cell receptor beta chain was sequenced within a study of cytomegalovirus exposure and HLA in healthy donors (dated by TCRdb to 2016 to 2017). Context from the whole study: An earlier analysis of several hundred of the donors reported about 250 Gb of sequence data and more than 90 million unique TCR beta sequences from around 200 million T cells. Approximately 310 gigabases of sequencing data and tens of millions of unique TCR sequences were included in an early release covering 550 to 800 HLA-typed donors. Of the 300 to 500 genotyped donors, 80% to 90% were placed in the genetic ancestry cluster associated with self-reported Caucasian donors. The study aimed to test whether cataloging public T cell receptors could reveal signatures of past pathogen exposure. The study profiled the T cell repertoires of fewer than 850 subjects by immunosequencing and related them to cytomegalovirus serostatus. A separate validation cohort of some 130 different subjects was used in addition to the 666-subject first cohort. To predict cytomegalovirus infection status, the study brought together high-throughput TCR immunosequencing, statistical association of individual TCRs with disease status, and machine learning. A later analysis re-examined previously published TCR beta repertoires from more than 650 donors and added high-resolution HLA genotyping to investigate patterns of TCR occurrence. The later analysis used no new phenotypic data to find candidate immune exposures, relying instead on TCR beta sequences and their occurrence across donors. An earlier analysis of 587 of the donors applied high-throughput TCR beta sequencing to assess whether each TCR beta V gene segment acted as functional or pseudogenic. Alongside the repertoire data, information on donor age, sex, ethnicity and CMV serostatus was compiled. Genome-wide SNP genotypes for about 65% of the roughly 700 donors were used in a later genetic analysis, which treated that subset as a discovery cohort. Every repertoire in the discovery cohort had been generated on one and the same sequencing platform. HLA typing covered class I and class II loci at four-digit resolution. Typing coverage differed by locus: A, B, C, DRB1 and DQB1 were typed in roughly 629-630 donors, DQA1 in 522, DPA1 in approximately 600, and DPB1 in approximately 450. About 5 DR-DQ haplotypes were handled as single units for association and clustering, since linkage in the cohort was strong. On average, 235,054 unique TCR beta nucleotide sequences were sequenced per donor among a few hundred genotyped donors of the cohort, with around 19% of those sequences being non-productive. The study at large found these results: This cohort had only TCR beta chains sequenced, and the lack of alpha or paired-chain data limited which features could be detected. A later genetic analysis associated a missense DCLRE1C variant with V-gene and J-gene trimming of TCR beta chains, and an independent cohort replicated the association. Because HLA typing was unavailable for some donors at each locus, only the typed subset was used in association tests. Linkage disequilibrium might explain the correlated functional status among segregating V segments, but an unknown experimental factor could not be ruled out. Cytomegalovirus status was reported to be diagnosed by the classifier with high specificity and sensitivity in both the original and validation cohorts. The earlier analysis of approximately 590 of the donors excluded roughly 17 rarely observed V segments, including chromosome 9 orphons, because counts were too low. In an earlier analysis of 587 of the donors, most TCR beta V segments appeared in productive rearrangements about 90% or about 30% of the time, broadly matching IMGT annotations. A cluster of highly shared sequence variants was judged likely to be a technical artifact of the sequencing pipeline. A later analysis reported that several top co-occurrence clusters appeared linked to parvovirus B19, influenza, CMV and Epstein-Barr virus. A later genetic analysis reported fewer N-insertions in productive TCRs among donors in an Asian-associated ancestry cluster than the roughly 620-donor mean. Some IMGT-functional V segments, including TRBV6-2 and TRBV6-3, could not be distinguished by the 87-base-pair reads and were therefore excluded. The only immune exposure information available for the cohort was CMV serostatus. According to a later analysis, most CMV-associated TCR beta chains appeared to be HLA-restricted, and the HLA associations seemed to be driven largely by CMV exposure. In vitro tests confirmed that three of the cytomegalovirus-associated TCR beta chains recognize cytomegalovirus antigens. When HLA alleles, especially DR and DQ, strongly co-occurred, attributing TCR associations to individual alleles was difficult. The study listed 150 to 200 TCR beta chains as associated with cytomegalovirus. The authors suggested that the approach could potentially be extended to other disease states and immunological phenotypes. Sequencing depth was assumed to be roughly uniform across donors in the presence/absence analyses, though that assumption may not hold. A further reported finding was that TCR beta sequences accurately predicted the HLA-A and HLA-B alleles for most subjects in the first cohort. In a later analysis, 16,951 TCR beta sequences were associated with specific HLA alleles at a false discovery rate of 0.05. According to a later analysis, TCR association rates differed among HLA loci, with DRB1 alleles showing the most associated TCRs and HLA-C alleles showing the fewest. In a later analysis, HLA-associated TCR beta chains were found to be more clonally expanded and to have lower generation probabilities than equally common non-associated chains. Most TCR sequences were seen in very few donors, while some public TCRs were found in many individuals.

Libraries were constructed by the immunoSEQ multiplex PCR assay. For the multiplex PCR, a mixture combining 60 forward primers for TCR Vbeta segments and 13 reverse primers for TCR Jbeta segments was used. A multiplex PCR assay on genomic DNA amplified the CDR3 region of rearranged TCR beta genes. The amplified TCR beta libraries were sequenced on the Illumina HiSeq System as 87-base-pair reads. Per the original workflow: A later analysis counted some 74 million unique TCR beta chains across the 550 to 750 repertoires, and some 11 million of these chains were shared by at least two donors. Raw reads were error-corrected and collapsed into unique sequences with a nearest-neighbor algorithm that merged closely related sequences to remove PCR and sequencing errors. V, D and J gene segments were assigned by aligning CDR3 sequences to IMGT reference sequences. For a sequence to be retained, at least a six-nucleotide match to both a V gene segment and a J gene segment was required. Rearrangements were called productive when the CDR3 lacked stop codons and stayed in frame with V and J; all others were non-productive. Following IMGT convention, CDR3 was defined as the stretch from the second conserved V-encoded cysteine to the conserved J-encoded phenylalanine. The earlier analysis of 550 to 650 of the donors excluded any sequence lacking an unambiguous match to a single V gene segment. An earlier analysis of 550 to 650 of the donors classified V segments as functional when productive rearrangements were above 56.7% and as segregating when the standard deviation between donors was above 5%. To diagnose cytomegalovirus status from the catalog of TCR beta chain sequences, a statistical classification framework was built. In a later analysis, V and J genes were assigned by comparing TCR nucleotide sequences against IMGT/GENE-DB human TR gene sequences. The TCRdist pipeline was used in a later analysis to assign CDR3 sequences and most-parsimonious VDJ recombination scenarios. In a later analysis, every TCR beta chain was defined by the combination of its CDR3 amino acid sequence and its V-gene family, and reads without a unique V-gene family were dropped. To address suspected cross-contamination and a sequencing artifact, a later analysis removed 592 highly shared, low-generation-probability nucleotide sequences. In a later analysis, a clonal expansion index was calculated for each public chain from normalized within-repertoire ranks of inferred template counts. Generation probabilities in a later analysis came from a VDJ recombination model fitted to out-of-frame rearrangements, and those results were checked against IGoR. In a later analysis, TCR-TCR, TCR-HLA and TCR-CMV co-occurrence was scored with hypergeometric tests, and a repertoire-size bias correction was applied to TCR pairs. To estimate false discovery rates, a later analysis permuted the HLA or CMV assignments 20 times. A later analysis grouped co-occurring TCRs with DBSCAN, adding TCRdist sequence similarity when clustering within HLA-allele-positive subsets. Co-occurrence clustering excluded repertoires with fewer than 30,000 or more than 120,000 public chains, plus five with anomalous nucleotide sharing. The immuneACCESS repertoire file appears here via TCRdb, limited to in-frame rearrangements. These files lack a portion of the clones; in checked studies, under half of the deficit traces to unresolved V genes, and the cause of the others is not known. V and J calls and clone size are copied from that table; D and trimming were computed from the DNA. The sample profile shows around 130,000 clones; 75% of them were found once. Clones ranked in the top ten supply roughly 3% of the sample.

On this clone: No cognate antigen has been identified for it. Base qualities are missing; no much larger clone stands one base away.

According to the germline V gene, CDR1 reads MGHRA and CDR2 reads YSYEKL. V loses 0 bases of germline sequence and J loses 4 bases, and the interval between the two ends is 15 bases. The CDR3, from cysteine to phenylalanine, totals 16 residues. Only CDR3 DNA is held: 48 bases, read in frame from base 1. The cohort consisted of some 670 healthy bone marrow donors. Cohort members were all nominally healthy when sampled, although unrecorded immune exposures were likely present. The donor was CMV seropositive and belonged to the group of 250 to 300 seropositive cohort members. A peripheral blood sample was provided by each donor, and peripheral blood mononuclear cells were used for TCR beta sequencing. The Qiagen DNeasy Blood Extraction Kit was used to extract genomic DNA from the blood cell samples.

Sequenced: PBMCs. This receptor was obtained from a woman aged 40 to 55 in good health and CMV-seropositive. The V and J segments used are TRBV4-1 and TRBJ1-1, with a tentative D gene TRBD1 over 5 matching bases. The nucleotide sequence is given as TGCGCCAGCAGCCAAGATCACCTAGGGGCGGCCACTGAAGCTTTCTTT. It encodes CASSQDHLGAATEAFF.